This T cell receptor beta chain appears in the sequencing data of a study of cytomegalovirus exposure and HLA in healthy donors. Regarding the study as a whole: In an earlier analysis, in fewer than 700 donors, most V segments appeared productive either ~87% or ~30% of the time. Among TCR beta chains, those listed as cytomegalovirus-associated numbered about 150. In vitro data verified a few CMV-associated chains as specific for CMV antigens. Rare sequences made up most TCRs, while some public TCRs were found in many donors.

Points on this clone: The target antigen is unknown.

Use of 60 Vbeta and 13 Jbeta primers characterized the PCR. Repertoires were generated with immunoSEQ multiplex PCR, while TCRdb's copy carries only in-frame clones and drops some. The profile covers 140,000 or so clones, with 76% appearing a single time and approximately 1.6% taken by the ten largest. V shed 4 bases and J shed 2 bases, with 11 bases lying between them. This CDR3 region has 14 residues. Germline CDR1 MNHNS, CDR2 SASEGT. The chain combines TRBV6-1 with TRBJ1-2; D might be TRBD1 (5 bases). The origin of this receptor is a woman in her thirties or forties in good health and CMV-seronegative. Sequenced input: PBMCs. For the CDR3, the DNA is TGTGCCAGCAGTGCCACGACAGCCAACTATGGCTACACCTTC. It specifies CASSATTANYGYTF.